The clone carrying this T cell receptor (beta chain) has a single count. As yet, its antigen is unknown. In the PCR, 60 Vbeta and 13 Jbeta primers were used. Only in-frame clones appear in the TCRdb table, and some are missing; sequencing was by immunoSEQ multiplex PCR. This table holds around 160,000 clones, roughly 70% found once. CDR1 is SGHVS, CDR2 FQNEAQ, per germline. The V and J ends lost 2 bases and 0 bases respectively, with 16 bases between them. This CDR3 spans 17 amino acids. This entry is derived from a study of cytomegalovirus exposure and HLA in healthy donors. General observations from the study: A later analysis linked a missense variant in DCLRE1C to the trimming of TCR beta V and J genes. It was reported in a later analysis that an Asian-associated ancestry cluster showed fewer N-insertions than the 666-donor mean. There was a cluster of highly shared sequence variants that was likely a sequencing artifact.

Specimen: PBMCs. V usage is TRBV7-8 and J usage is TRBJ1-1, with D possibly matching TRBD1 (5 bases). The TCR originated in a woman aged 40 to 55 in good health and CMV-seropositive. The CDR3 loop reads CASSLLVSGLMNTEAFF. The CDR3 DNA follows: TGTGCCAGCAGCTTATTGGTGTCAGGGTTGATGAACACTGAAGCTTTCTTT.